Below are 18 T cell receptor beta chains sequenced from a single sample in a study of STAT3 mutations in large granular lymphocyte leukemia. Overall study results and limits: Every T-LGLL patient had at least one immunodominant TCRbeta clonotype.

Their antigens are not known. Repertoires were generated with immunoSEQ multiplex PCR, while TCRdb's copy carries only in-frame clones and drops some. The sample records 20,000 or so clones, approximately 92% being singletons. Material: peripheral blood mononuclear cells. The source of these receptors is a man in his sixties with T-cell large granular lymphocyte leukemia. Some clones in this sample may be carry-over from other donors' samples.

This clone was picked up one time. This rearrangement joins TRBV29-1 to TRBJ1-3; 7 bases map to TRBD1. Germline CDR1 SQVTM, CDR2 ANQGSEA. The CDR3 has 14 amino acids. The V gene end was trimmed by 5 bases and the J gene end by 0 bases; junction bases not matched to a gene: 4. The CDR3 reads CSVSSGGSGNTIYF. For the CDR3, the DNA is TGCAGCGTTTCTTCAGGGGGCTCTGGAAACACCATATATTTT. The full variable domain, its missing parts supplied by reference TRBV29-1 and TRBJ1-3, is SAVISQKPSRDICQRGTSLTIQCQVDSQVTMMFWYRQQPGQSLTLIATANQGSEATYESGFVIDKFPISRPNLTFSTLTVSNMSPEDSSIYLCSVSSGGSGNTIYFGEGSWLTVV.

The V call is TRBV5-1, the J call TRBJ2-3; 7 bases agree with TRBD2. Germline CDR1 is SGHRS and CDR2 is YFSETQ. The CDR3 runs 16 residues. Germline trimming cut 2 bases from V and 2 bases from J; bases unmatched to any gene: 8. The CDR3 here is CASSFQAGGITDTQYF. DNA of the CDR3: TGCGCCAGCAGCTTTCAAGCCGGGGGGATCACAGATACGCAGTATTTT.

This CDR3 reads CASRTDSNSPLHF. DNA for the CDR3: TGTGCCAGCAGGACGGACAGTAATTCACCCCTCCACTTT. V usage is TRBV2 and J usage is TRBJ1-6; D perhaps matches TRBD1 (6 bases). This CDR3 has 13 residues. The V gene's germline CDR1 is SNHLY and CDR2 FYNNEI. V was pared by 6 bases and J by 6 bases, with 9 bases between. Looking up the rest from reference TRBV2 and TRBJ1-6 gives the full variable domain: EPEVTQTPSHQVTQMGQEVILRCVPISNHLYFYWYRQILGQKVEFLVSFYNNEISEKSEIFDDQFSVERPDGSNFTLKIRSTKLEDSAMYFCASRTDSNSPLHFGNGTRLTVT.

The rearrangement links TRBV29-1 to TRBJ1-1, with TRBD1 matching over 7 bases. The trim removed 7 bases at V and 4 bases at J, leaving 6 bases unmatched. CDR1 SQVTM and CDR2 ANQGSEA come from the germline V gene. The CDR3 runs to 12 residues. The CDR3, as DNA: TGCAGCGGGCAGACAGGGATCACTGAAGCTTTCTTT. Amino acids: CSGQTGITEAFF.

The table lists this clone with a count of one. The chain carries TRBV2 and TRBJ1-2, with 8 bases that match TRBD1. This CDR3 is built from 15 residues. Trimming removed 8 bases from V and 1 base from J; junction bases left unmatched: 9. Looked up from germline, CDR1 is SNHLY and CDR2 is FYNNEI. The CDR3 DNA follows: TGTGCCAGCCTACGAGGGACAGGAAATAACTATGGCTACACCTTC. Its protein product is CASLRGTGNNYGYTF.

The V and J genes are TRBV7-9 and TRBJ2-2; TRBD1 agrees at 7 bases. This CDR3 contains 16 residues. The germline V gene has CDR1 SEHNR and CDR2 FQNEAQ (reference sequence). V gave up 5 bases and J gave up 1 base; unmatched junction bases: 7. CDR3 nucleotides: TGTGCCAGCAGCACCGACAGGGCGGGGAACACCGGGGAGCTGTTTTTT. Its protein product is CASSTDRAGNTGELFF.

CDR3 nucleotide sequence: TGTGCCAGCAGCTCCGCGGTCTACGAGCAGTACTTC. It encodes CASSSAVYEQYF. The chain links TRBV7-9 to TRBJ2-7; D remains unclear. Germline CDR1 is SEHNR and CDR2 is FQNEAQ (reference sequence). V was pared by 4 bases and J by 3 bases, with 7 bases between. The CDR3 contains 12 residues.

The CDR3 nucleotides read TGTGCCAGCAGCTTGGTCCTTAGGGACAGGGTAGTTCGGCAGCCCCAGCATTTT. Amino acid sequence: CASSLVLRDRVVRQPQHF. The chain joins TRBV5-5 to TRBJ1-5; 9 bases fit TRBD1. CDR1 is SGHKS, CDR2 YYEKEE, per germline (reference sequence). The ends lost 0 bases at V and 7 bases at J; junction bases unmatched: 14. This CDR3 comprises 18 residues.

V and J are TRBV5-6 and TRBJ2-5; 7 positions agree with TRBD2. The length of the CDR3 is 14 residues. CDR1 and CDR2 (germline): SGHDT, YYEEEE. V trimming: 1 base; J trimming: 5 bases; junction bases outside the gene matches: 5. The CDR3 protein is CASSLPAAGETQYF. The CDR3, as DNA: TGTGCCAGCAGCTTGCCGGCAGCGGGGGAGACCCAGTACTTC.

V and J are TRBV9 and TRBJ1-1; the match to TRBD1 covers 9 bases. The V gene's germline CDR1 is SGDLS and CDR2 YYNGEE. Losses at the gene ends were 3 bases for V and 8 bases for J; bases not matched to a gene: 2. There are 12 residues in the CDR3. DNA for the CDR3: TGTGCCAGCAGCGCTGGACAGGGGGAAGCTTTCTTT. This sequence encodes CASSAGQGEAFF.

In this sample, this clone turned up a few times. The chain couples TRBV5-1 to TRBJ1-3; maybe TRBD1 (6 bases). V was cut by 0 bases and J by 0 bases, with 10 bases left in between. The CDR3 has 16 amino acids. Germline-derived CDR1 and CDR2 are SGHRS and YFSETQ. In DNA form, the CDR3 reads TGCGCCAGCAGCTTGGACAGGGTGAGCTCTGGAAACACCATATATTTT. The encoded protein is CASSLDRVSSGNTIYF.

Here the CDR3 DNA reads TGCGCCAGCAGCTCGTCCGGGACAGGGGCTGGCTACACCTTC. Translation: CASSSSGTGAGYTF. V usage is TRBV5-1 and J usage is TRBJ1-2, with 10 bases that match TRBD1. The J segment lost 7 bases and the V segment lost 3 bases, leaving 6 bases of the junction unmatched. This CDR3 has 14 amino acids. Germline V lookup: CDR1 SGHRS, CDR2 YFSETQ.

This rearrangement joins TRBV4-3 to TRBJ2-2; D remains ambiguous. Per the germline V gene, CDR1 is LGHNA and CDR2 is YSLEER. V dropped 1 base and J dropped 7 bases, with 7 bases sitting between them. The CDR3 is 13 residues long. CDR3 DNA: TGCGCCAGCAGCCAAGTGGGGATCGGGGAGCTGTTTTTT. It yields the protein CASSQVGIGELFF.

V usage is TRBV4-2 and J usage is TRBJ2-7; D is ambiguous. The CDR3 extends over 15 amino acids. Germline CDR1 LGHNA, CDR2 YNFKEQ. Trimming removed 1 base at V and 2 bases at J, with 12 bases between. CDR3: CASSQGMAGPYEQYF. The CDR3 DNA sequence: TGTGCCAGCAGCCAAGGAATGGCCGGACCCTACGAGCAGTACTTC.

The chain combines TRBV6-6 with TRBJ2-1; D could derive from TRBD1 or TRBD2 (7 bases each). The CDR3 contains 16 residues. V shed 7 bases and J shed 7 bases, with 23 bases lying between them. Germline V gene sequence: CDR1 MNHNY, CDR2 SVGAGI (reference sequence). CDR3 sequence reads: CASTPVRGGVRNEQFF. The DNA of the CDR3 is TGTGCCAGCACCCCTGTCAGGGGGGGAGTTCGTAATGAGCAGTTCTTC.

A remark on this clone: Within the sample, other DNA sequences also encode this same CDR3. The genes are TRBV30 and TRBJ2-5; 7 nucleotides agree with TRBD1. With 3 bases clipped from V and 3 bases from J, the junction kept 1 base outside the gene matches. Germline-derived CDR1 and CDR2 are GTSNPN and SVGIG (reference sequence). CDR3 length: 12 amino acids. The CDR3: CAWSRGKETQYF. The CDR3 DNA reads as TGTGCCTGGAGCAGGGGGAAAGAGACCCAGTACTTC.

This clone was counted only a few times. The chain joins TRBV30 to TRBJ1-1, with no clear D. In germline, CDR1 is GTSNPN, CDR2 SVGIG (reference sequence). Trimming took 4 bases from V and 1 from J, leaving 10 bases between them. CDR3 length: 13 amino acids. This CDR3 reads CAWMGLGNTEAFF. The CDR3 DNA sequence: TGTGCCTGGATGGGGTTGGGGAACACTGAAGCTTTCTTT.

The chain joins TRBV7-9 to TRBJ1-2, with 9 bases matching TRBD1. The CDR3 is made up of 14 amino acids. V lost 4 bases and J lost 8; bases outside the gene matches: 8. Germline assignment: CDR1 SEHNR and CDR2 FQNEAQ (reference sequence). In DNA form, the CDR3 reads TGTGCCAGCAGCTCCGGGACAGGGTCGGACGGCTACACCTTC. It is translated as CASSSGTGSDGYTF.